Listed here is a single TCR beta chain. What it binds is not known. Under the authors' procedure: ImmunoSEQ junction-only sequences lacked quality scores, so their filtering differed. Sequencing used immunoSEQ multiplex PCR; TCRdb keeps in-frame clones, though not all of them. The D gene and trimming were derived from the DNA, and the V and J assignments and clone size from that table. Counted here are under 1,900,000 clones, approximately 98.5% occurring once; the ten biggest clones make up 0.36%. The CDR3 length is 14 residues. The germline CDR1 and CDR2 sequences are SQVTM and ANQGSEA. Trimming took 7 bases from V and 0 from J, leaving 12 bases between them. This sample was included in a study of shared clonotypes between healthy human individuals. Regarding the study as a whole: For sorted subsets, rarefaction showed incomplete sequencing despite large depth. Around 5% was the fraction of naive CD4 clonotypes found shared across a few donors.

Sequenced: naive CD4+ T cells sorted from blood. The subset is: CD45RA+ positively selected. The origin of this receptor is a man in his thirties or forties in good health. The chain couples TRBV29-1 to TRBJ1-4, with a weak D call TRBD1 (5 bases). The chain's CDR3 is CSAMTVATNEKLFF. DNA for the CDR3: TGCAGCGCAATGACAGTTGCAACTAATGAAAAACTGTTTTTT.